The present T cell receptor beta chain was sequenced within a study of Ad26.COV2.S vaccination and SARS-CoV-2 variants. At the level of the study: Intramuscular Ad26.COV2.S doses were given once or twice, 56 days apart.

In its sample, this clone was seen once. Antigen unknown. Treatment denoted: 15 to 20 received Ad26.COV2.S at low or high dose, single or two shots; a few received placebo; per-sample allocation not given. Collection of samples fell on day 63 after the first vaccine or placebo injection. Recruitment in Boston yielded a donor of adult age, 18-55 years. Overall study findings and caveats: Spike-specific responses of CD8+ and CD4+ T cells were reported to display substantial breadth after vaccination. With respect to non-spike TCR breadth, vaccine and placebo recipients were similar.

TCRdb's copy holds only in-frame clones and misses some; the assay was immunoSEQ multiplex PCR. The repertoire consists of around 450,000 clones, with less than 95% occurring once and the leading ten covering more than 3.5%. This TCR was sampled from a person aged 18-65 years who received the Ad26.COV2.S COVID-19 vaccine or a placebo. The source was peripheral blood, collected in a trial of Ad26.COV2.S vaccine versus placebo.

CDR3 protein: CASSWGLAESSEQFF. DNA of the CDR3: TGTGCCAGCAGTTGGGGACTAGCGGAGAGTTCTGAGCAGTTCTTC. V gene TRBV28 combines with J gene TRBJ2-1, with TRBD2 matching over 11 bases. This CDR3 is 15 amino acids long. Trimming cost V 4 bases and J 9 bases; bases outside gene matches: 8. From germline, CDR1 is MDHEN and CDR2 SYDVKM. The full variable domain, completed using reference TRBV28 and TRBJ2-1, is DVKVTQSSRYLVKRTGEKVFLECVQDMDHENMFWYRQDPGLGLRLIYFSYDVKMKEKGDIPEGYSVSREKKERFSLILESASTNQTSMYLCASSWGLAESSEQFFGPGTRLTVL.